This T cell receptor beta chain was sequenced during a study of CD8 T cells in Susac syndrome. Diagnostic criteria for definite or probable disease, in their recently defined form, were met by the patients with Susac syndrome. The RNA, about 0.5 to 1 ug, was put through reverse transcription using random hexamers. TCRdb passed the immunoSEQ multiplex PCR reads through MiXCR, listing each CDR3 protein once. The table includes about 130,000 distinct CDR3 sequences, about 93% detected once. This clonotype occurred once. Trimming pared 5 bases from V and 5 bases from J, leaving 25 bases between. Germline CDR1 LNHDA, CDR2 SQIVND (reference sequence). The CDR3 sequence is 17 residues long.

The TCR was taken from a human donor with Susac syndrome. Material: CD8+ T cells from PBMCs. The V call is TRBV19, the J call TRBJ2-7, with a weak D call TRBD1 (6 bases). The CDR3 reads CASSPLPTGLRSHEQYF. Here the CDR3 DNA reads TGTGCCAGTAGTCCCCTACCGACAGGCCTAAGATCCCACGAGCAGTACTTC.